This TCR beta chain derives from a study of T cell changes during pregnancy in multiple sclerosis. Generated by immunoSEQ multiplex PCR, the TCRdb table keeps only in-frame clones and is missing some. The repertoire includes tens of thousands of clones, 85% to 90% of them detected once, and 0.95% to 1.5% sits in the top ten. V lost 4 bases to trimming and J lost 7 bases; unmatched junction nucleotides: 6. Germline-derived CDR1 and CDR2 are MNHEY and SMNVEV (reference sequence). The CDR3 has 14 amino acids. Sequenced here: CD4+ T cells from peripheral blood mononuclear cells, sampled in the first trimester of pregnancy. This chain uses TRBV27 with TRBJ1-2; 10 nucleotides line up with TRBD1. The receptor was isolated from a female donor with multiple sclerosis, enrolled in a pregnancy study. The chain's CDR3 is CASSSGQGIGGYTF. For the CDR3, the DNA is TGTGCCAGCAGTTCGGGACAGGGGATCGGTGGCTACACCTTC.